The 12 T cell receptor beta chains below were found in one sample sequenced in a study of CD8 T cells in ankylosing spondylitis. TCRdb ran MiXCR on the 5' RACE reads and lists one entry per CDR3 protein. The sample lists approximately 300,000 distinct CDR3 sequences; roughly 20% were seen once. The sequencing sample was made of blood, either unsorted or a sorted T cell fraction (not recorded which). The receptors here all came from a male donor with ankylosing spondylitis or in good health (not recorded which).

Only a few counts were recorded for this clonotype. The rearrangement uses TRBV5-4 and TRBJ2-5; 9 bases line up with TRBD1. Germline-derived CDR1 and CDR2 are SGHNT and YYREEE (reference sequence). Germline trimming cut 7 bases from V and 4 bases from J; bases unmatched to any gene: 11. The CDR3 runs 15 residues. CDR3 region: CASASSGQGRETQYF. CDR3 bases: TGTGCCAGCGCCTCATCGGGACAGGGAAGAGAGACCCAGTACTTC. Looking up the rest from reference TRBV5-4 and TRBJ2-5 gives the full variable domain: ETGVTQSPTHLIKTRGQQVTLRCSSQSGHNTVSWYQQALGQGPQFIFQYYREEENGRGNFPPRFSGLQFPNYSSELNVNALELDDSALYLCASASSGQGRETQYFGPGTRLLVL.

V usage is TRBV20-1 and J usage is TRBJ2-3; 10 nucleotides line up with TRBD2. Germline values: CDR1 DFQATT, CDR2 SNEGSKA (reference sequence). The CDR3 loop spans 15 amino acids. V shed 5 bases, J shed 1 base, and the junction held 6 bases outside the gene matches. This CDR3 reads CSASSGTSGTDTQYF. In DNA, the CDR3 is TGCAGTGCTTCGTCCGGGACTAGCGGCACAGATACGCAGTATTTT.

This clonotype appeared once. This chain joins TRBV28 and TRBJ2-1, with 8 positions matching TRBD2. Germline V gene sequence: CDR1 MDHEN, CDR2 SYDVKM. V lost 1 base and J lost 5; bases outside the gene matches: 10. This CDR3 is 17 amino acids long. For the CDR3, the DNA is TGTGCCAGCAGTTTATCCCATGGTAGCGGGGAAAACAATGAGCAGTTCTTC. It encodes CASSLSHGSGENNEQFF.

This clonotype appeared a few times. The chain is built from TRBV6-5 and TRBJ2-5; 8 bases are shared with TRBD1. V trimming: 0 bases; J trimming: 4 bases; junction bases outside the gene matches: 4. CDR1 MNHEY and CDR2 SVGAGI come from the germline V gene. This CDR3 contains 15 residues. The CDR3 region has the DNA TGTGCCAGCAGTTACTCCGGGACAGGAAGAGAGACCCAGTACTTC. Translating it yields CASSYSGTGRETQYF.

This clonotype was counted only a few times. The chain recombines TRBV18 with TRBJ2-5; D ambiguous. Trimming stripped 1 base from V and 0 bases from J, with 6 bases between. Germline V CDR1 and CDR2: KGHSH, LQKENI. The CDR3 sequence is 14 residues long. The CDR3 protein is CASSPRPNQETQYF. The CDR3 DNA reads as TGTGCCAGCTCACCACGCCCAAACCAAGAGACCCAGTACTTC.

V is TRBV30 and J is TRBJ1-5; 11 nucleotides agree with TRBD1. The J segment lost 4 bases and the V segment lost 1 base, leaving 3 bases of the junction unmatched. Germline-derived CDR1 and CDR2 are GTSNPN and SVGIG (reference sequence). This CDR3 comprises 15 residues. The CDR3 sequence: CAWSGDRGRNQPQHF. The CDR3, as DNA: TGTGCCTGGAGTGGGGACAGGGGGAGGAATCAGCCCCAGCATTTT.

The sample holds a few counts of this clonotype. The V gene is TRBV12-3 or TRBV12-4, the J gene TRBJ2-4; 9 bases are shared with TRBD1. V shed 4 bases, J shed 9 bases, and the junction held 7 bases outside the gene matches. The CDR3 is 14 residues long. CDR3 nucleotide sequence: TGTGCCAGCAGTTCGGGACAGGGACACATCATTCAGTACTTC. It is translated as CASSSGQGHIIQYF.

This clonotype has more than one count but fewer than ten. The chain recombines TRBV15 with TRBJ2-5, with a weak D call TRBD1 (6 bases). CDR3 size: 13 residues. The V gene lost 8 bases and the J gene lost 0 bases, with 10 bases spanning the gap. Germline values: CDR1 LNHNV, CDR2 YYDKDF (reference sequence). The CDR3 region is CATHRGYQETQYF. In nucleotides, the CDR3 is TGTGCCACCCATAGGGGGTACCAAGAGACCCAGTACTTC.

The chain carries TRBV9 and TRBJ1-2; no clear D gene. Deletions cut 3 bases from V and 7 bases from J, with 10 bases between. Germline CDR1 SGDLS, CDR2 YYNGEE. The CDR3 is 12 amino acids. The CDR3 coding sequence is TGTGCCAGCAGCGGCTCCCCGATTGGCTACACCTTC. The encoded protein is CASSGSPIGYTF. The whole variable domain, filled in from reference TRBV9 and TRBJ1-2, reads DSGVTQTPKHLITATGQRVTLRCSPRSGDLSVYWYQQSLDQGLQFLIQYYNGEERAKGNILERFSAQQFPDLHSELNLSSLELGDSALYFCASSGSPIGYTFGSGTRLTVV.

This clonotype was counted only a few times. This chain connects TRBV5-1 to TRBJ2-1, with TRBD2 identical over 8 bases. There are 15 residues in the CDR3. The germline V gene has CDR1 SGHRS and CDR2 YFSETQ. The trim removed 2 bases at V and 3 bases at J, leaving 4 bases unmatched. CDR3 residues: CASSLLAENYNEQFF. The CDR3 nucleotides are TGCGCCAGCAGCTTACTAGCGGAGAACTACAATGAGCAGTTCTTC. Variable domain in full (rest from reference TRBV5-1 and TRBJ2-1): KAGVTQTPRYLIKTRGQQVTLSCSPISGHRSVSWYQQTPGQGLQFLFEYFSETQRNKGNFPGRFSGRQFSNSRSEMNVSTLELGDSALYLCASSLLAENYNEQFFGPGTRLTVL.

The CDR3 spells CASSLEAEPYNEQFF. Here the CDR3 DNA reads TGTGCCAGCAGCTTGGAGGCGGAGCCCTACAATGAGCAGTTCTTC. This chain links TRBV5-5 with TRBJ2-1, with D uncertain. V lost 0 bases to trimming and J lost 2 bases, with 9 bases between them. Germline-derived CDR1 and CDR2 are SGHKS and YYEKEE (reference sequence). CDR3 size: 15 residues.

The DNA of the CDR3 is TGCGCCAGCAGCCCTGGGAGACTAGCGGGAGAGGACGGGGAGCTGTTTTTT. Its protein is CASSPGRLAGEDGELFF. The V gene is TRBV5-1, the J gene TRBJ2-2, with 12 bases matching TRBD2. With 4 bases clipped from V and 7 bases from J, the junction kept 11 bases outside the gene matches. Germline CDR1 reads SGHRS; CDR2 reads YFSETQ. The CDR3 sequence is 17 residues long.